The clone carrying this T cell receptor (beta chain) was recorded a few times. Its antigen is as yet unknown. PCR was performed a second time for roughly 7 to 12 cycles using a sample-barcoded 5' primer and a J-beta primer mix. A single record per CDR3 protein comes from TCRdb applying MiXCR to the 5' RACE reads. The table lists around 710,000 distinct CDR3 sequences, roughly two fifths of them singletons, with roughly 20% in the top ten. These data come from a study of blood T cells in healthy people across ages. Healthy Russian Caucasian donors spanned ages about 6 to 95 years. The germline V gene encodes CDR1 SGHTA and CDR2 FQGNSA. The CDR3 has 16 residues. With 0 bases clipped from V and 0 bases from J, the junction kept 4 bases outside the gene matches. Points from the study as a whole: It was the long-lived donors that had more naive CD4+ cells and higher diversity than aged donors.

This chain uses TRBV7-2 with TRBJ2-7; 8 positions agree with TRBD1. Sequenced input: blood. The sequence was obtained from a woman aged 55-70 years in good health. The CDR3 sequence is CASSLAPQGASYEQYF. The CDR3 DNA reads as TGTGCCAGCAGCTTAGCGCCGCAGGGGGCCTCCTACGAGCAGTACTTC.